The 32 T cell receptor beta chains below come from one sample, sequenced in a study of blood T cell repertoires in COVID-19. Using immunoSEQ multiplex PCR, the repertoire was profiled, and TCRdb retains in-frame clones only, with some absent. The sample has about 150,000 clones; roughly 88% are singletons. The sample consisted of PBMCs or T cells enriched from blood (not recorded which). Source of these receptors: a woman aged 30 to 39 with acute COVID-19.

The rearrangement links TRBV7-9 to TRBJ2-5; 11 nucleotides align to TRBD2. The CDR3 is 15 residues long. J gave up 2 bases and V 6 bases, and 5 bases lay outside the gene matches. Looked up from germline, CDR1 is SEHNR and CDR2 is FQNEAQ (reference sequence). The CDR3 nucleotides are TGTGCCAGCAGTTCACTAGCGGGAGTTCAAGAGACCCAGTACTTC. This sequence encodes CASSSLAGVQETQYF.

The gene calls are TRBV7-2 and TRBJ1-6; D possibly corresponds to TRBD1 (6 bases). Looked up from germline, CDR1 is SGHTA and CDR2 is FQGNSA. CDR3 length equals 13 residues. The germline V and J ends were trimmed by 1 base and 10 bases, with 8 bases remaining between them. CDR3 nucleotide sequence: TGTGCCAGCAGCTTAGAACAGGGCTCACCCCTCCACTTT. It is translated as CASSLEQGSPLHF.

DNA of the CDR3: TGTGCCAGCAGCTCTCGGGTCCCTGAAGCTTTCTTT. The encoded protein is CASSSRVPEAFF. The chain couples TRBV11-2 to TRBJ1-1; D remains ambiguous. The V end was cut by 4 bases, the J end by 6 bases, with 9 bases between. The V gene's germline CDR1 is SGHAT and CDR2 FQNNGV. This CDR3 is 12 amino acids long.

The CDR3 bases are TGTGCCAGCAGCGACCCCGGGACAGCGCTCGGCTATGGCTACACCTTC. Amino acid sequence: CASSDPGTALGYGYTF. The chain employs TRBV9 and TRBJ1-2, with TRBD1 matching over 7 bases. The V and J ends lost 3 bases and 4 bases, in that order; junction bases with no gene match: 12. CDR3 length: 16 amino acids. CDR1 SGDLS and CDR2 YYNGEE come from the germline V gene.

The chain carries TRBV6-6 and TRBJ1-1; D not resolved. Trimming stripped 0 bases from V and 6 bases from J, with 11 bases between. This CDR3 has 14 residues. Germline CDR1 and CDR2: MNHNY and SVGAGI (reference sequence). CDR3 nucleotides: TGTGCCAGCAGTTACTCCGACCTCGAGGCTGAAGCTTTCTTT. Translating it yields CASSYSDLEAEAFF.

Comment on this clone: The sample has other DNA sequences that encode this CDR3 too. This chain uses TRBV28 with TRBJ1-6; 7 bases match TRBD1. This CDR3 is built from 14 residues. V dropped 8 bases and J dropped 5; count of bases not matched to a gene: 6. Germline lookup yields CDR1 MDHEN and CDR2 SYDVKM. CDR3 loop: CASRRQGDNSPLHF. CDR3 bases: TGTGCCAGCCGACGCCAGGGGGATAATTCACCCCTCCACTTT. The full variable domain, in which reference TRBV28 and TRBJ1-6 provide the parts outside the CDR3, is DVKVTQSSRYLVKRTGEKVFLECVQDMDHENMFWYRQDPGLGLRLIYFSYDVKMKEKGDIPEGYSVSREKKERFSLILESASTNQTSMYLCASRRQGDNSPLHFGNGTRLTVT.

The chain joins TRBV21-1 to TRBJ2-5; the table assigns TRBD2, which was not confirmed against the DNA. TRBV21-1 is a pseudogene locus. The CDR3 extends over 15 amino acids. The CDR3 nucleotides are TGTGCCAGCAGCGGTTGTAGTGGGGAGGGAGAGACCCAGTACTTC. The encoded protein is CASSGCSGEGETQYF.

The chain uses TRBV7-8 and TRBJ1-1; 7 bases agree with TRBD1. The CDR3 sequence is 14 residues long. V shed 5 bases, J shed 6 bases, and the junction held 9 bases outside the gene matches. Germline V gene lookup returns CDR1 SGHVS and CDR2 FQNEAQ. The CDR3 nucleotides read TGTGCCAGCAGCGGGCAAGGGGGCCGGGCTGAAGCTTTCTTT. Translating gives CASSGQGGRAEAFF.

CDR3: CASTGQGARSSYEQYF. The CDR3, as DNA: TGTGCCAGCACGGGACAGGGGGCAAGAAGCTCCTACGAGCAGTACTTC. J is TRBJ2-7 and V is TRBV7-9; 12 bases align to TRBD1. V lost 7 bases and J lost 0; bases outside the gene matches: 7. In germline, CDR1 is SEHNR, CDR2 FQNEAQ (reference sequence). The CDR3 extends over 16 amino acids. The entire variable domain, with the rest obtained from reference TRBV7-9 and TRBJ2-7, is as follows: DTGVSQNPRHKITKRGQNVTFRCDPISEHNRLYWYRQTLGQGPEFLTYFQNEAQLEKSRLLSDRFSAERPKGSFSTLEIQRTEQGDSAMYLCASTGQGARSSYEQYFGPGTRLTVT.

This chain links TRBV5-1 with TRBJ1-1; no definite D call. The V and J ends lost 1 base and 8 bases respectively, with 15 bases between them. This CDR3 has 14 residues. Germline values: CDR1 SGHRS, CDR2 YFSETQ. The CDR3 here is CASSLTVGPTEAFF. CDR3 in DNA: TGCGCCAGCAGCTTGACGGTCGGTCCGACAGAAGCTTTCTTT.

V usage is TRBV28 and J usage is TRBJ1-2; D unclear. The CDR3 runs 14 residues. Deletions cut 3 bases from V and 7 bases from J, with 15 bases between. CDR1 and CDR2 from the germline V gene are MDHEN and SYDVKM. The CDR3 bases are TGTGCCAGCAGTTTCCCTGTCCGGGGTGGTGGCTACACCTTC. It specifies CASSFPVRGGGYTF.

The V gene is TRBV29-1, the J gene TRBJ2-1; the D gene is possibly TRBD1 (5 bases). Germline V gene data show CDR1 as SQVTM and CDR2 as ANQGSEA. Trimming shortened V by 4 bases and J by 7 bases, and 11 bases separated the two germline ends. The CDR3 has 12 residues. CDR3 in amino acids: CSVAVQGNEQFF. The CDR3 region has the DNA TGCAGCGTTGCGGTCCAGGGTAATGAGCAGTTCTTC.

The chain recombines TRBV7-3 with TRBJ1-6; the D is unclear. V was trimmed by 1 base and J by 7 bases, leaving 5 bases between them. The germline CDR1 and CDR2 sequences are SGHTA and FQGTGA. The CDR3 is 13 amino acids. The CDR3 coding sequence is TGTGCCAGCAGCTTAAACCTAAATTCACCCCTCCACTTT. Translated: CASSLNLNSPLHF.

V usage is TRBV28 and J usage is TRBJ1-5, with a possible D match to TRBD1 (5 bases). Trimming took 6 bases from V and 1 from J, leaving 13 bases between them. This CDR3 has 15 residues. Germline V lookup: CDR1 MDHEN, CDR2 SYDVKM. As DNA, the CDR3 is TGTGCCAGCAGGAGAACGGGGGGGAGCAATCAGCCCCAGCATTTT. Protein: CASRRTGGSNQPQHF.

The CDR3 protein is CASSLSGGRALTDTQYF. The CDR3 DNA is TGTGCCAGCAGTTTATCTGGGGGGAGGGCCTTGACAGATACGCAGTATTTT. The V call is TRBV27, the J call TRBJ2-3; TRBD2 agrees at 7 bases. Trimming at V came to 0 bases and at J to 3 bases, leaving 9 bases not matched to a gene. Germline V gives CDR1 MNHEY, CDR2 SMNVEV (reference sequence). The CDR3 is 17 residues long.

The chain combines TRBV5-1 with TRBJ2-5; 10 bases agree with TRBD2. The V gene's germline CDR1 is SGHRS and CDR2 YFSETQ. V lost 4 bases, J lost 5 bases, and 5 bases stayed unmatched. The CDR3 is 14 residues long. CDR3 coding DNA: TGCGCCAGCAGCAACCCGGGACTAGCGGAGACCCAGTACTTC. Its translation: CASSNPGLAETQYF. The variable domain in full, completed from reference TRBV5-1 and TRBJ2-5, reads KAGVTQTPRYLIKTRGQQVTLSCSPISGHRSVSWYQQTPGQGLQFLFEYFSETQRNKGNFPGRFSGRQFSNSRSEMNVSTLELGDSALYLCASSNPGLAETQYFGPGTRLLVL.

The V gene is TRBV2, the J gene TRBJ2-5; 9 bases line up with TRBD2. CDR3 size: 15 residues. V was clipped by 1 base and J by 4 bases; unmatched bases: 4. The germline V gene encodes CDR1 SNHLY and CDR2 FYNNEI. CDR3 amino acids: CASSEDSGSSETQYF. CDR3 DNA: TGTGCCAGCAGTGAAGATAGCGGGAGCTCAGAGACCCAGTACTTC.

CDR3: CASSLRDRGNEQFF. The CDR3 nucleotides read TGTGCCAGCAGTCTCCGGGACAGGGGGAATGAGCAGTTCTTC. The chain couples TRBV28 to TRBJ2-1; 11 bases are shared with TRBD1. This CDR3 region has 14 residues. Trimming took 5 bases from V and 7 from J; bases not matched to a gene: 4. Germline V gives CDR1 MDHEN, CDR2 SYDVKM.

This chain connects TRBV2 to TRBJ1-1; D ambiguous. With 8 bases removed from V and 7 bases from J, the gap between germline ends came to 14 bases. The germline CDR1 and CDR2 sequences are SNHLY and FYNNEI. This CDR3 has 12 amino acids. This chain's CDR3 is CASAPSGIEAFF. For the CDR3, the DNA is TGTGCCAGCGCCCCCTCCGGGATTGAAGCTTTCTTT.

V is TRBV11-3 and J is TRBJ2-2; D uncertain. The CDR3 spans 14 residues. Trimming cost V 4 bases and J 8 bases, with 14 bases left between them. Germline V gene sequence: CDR1 SGHNT, CDR2 YENEEA. Here the CDR3 DNA reads TGTGCCAGCAGCTCCAACTACCTGGGTGGGGAGCTGTTTTTT. Translation: CASSSNYLGGELFF.

The J gene is TRBJ2-3, the V gene TRBV5-1; 11 bases map to TRBD2. The germline CDR1 and CDR2 sequences are SGHRS and YFSETQ. The CDR3 loop spans 15 amino acids. V lost 4 bases, J lost 6 bases, and 7 bases stayed unmatched. CDR3 sequence reads: CASSPSASGRDTQYF. CDR3 nucleotide sequence: TGCGCCAGCAGCCCTTCCGCTAGCGGGAGGGATACGCAGTATTTT.

The chain carries TRBV14 and TRBJ2-6, with 10 bases that match TRBD1. Germline lookup yields CDR1 SGHDN and CDR2 FVKESK. The CDR3 is 23 amino acids. The V and J ends lost 3 bases and 1 base, in that order; junction bases with no gene match: 21. The chain's CDR3 is CASSQDPGQGRPYPSSGANVLTF. The DNA of the CDR3 is TGTGCCAGCAGCCAGGACCCGGGACAGGGGAGGCCCTATCCCTCTTCTGGGGCCAACGTCCTGACTTTC.

The chain uses TRBV6-1 and TRBJ1-4; D gene unclear. The CDR3 is 15 amino acids. V was cut by 2 bases and J by 5 bases, with 12 bases left in between. CDR1 is MNHNS, CDR2 SASEGT, per germline. CDR3 region: CASSETWAGNEKLFF. The CDR3 DNA reads TGTGCCAGCAGTGAAACGTGGGCGGGGAATGAAAAACTGTTTTTT.

Note on this clone: A read error may explain this, as a much larger clone is one base away. V is TRBV6-4 and J is TRBJ2-3, with a possible D match to TRBD2 (5 bases). CDR1 MRHNA and CDR2 SNTAGT come from the germline V gene. This CDR3 region has 13 residues. As DNA, the CDR3 is TGTACCAGCAGTGATTCGGGGACAGATACGCAGTATTTT. Translation: CTSSDSGTDTQYF.

This chain uses TRBV6-1 with TRBJ2-7; 7 bases align to TRBD2. With V trimmed by 2 bases and J by 2 bases, 9 bases remained unmatched. Germline CDR1 reads MNHNS; CDR2 reads SASEGT. The CDR3 contains 16 residues. The CDR3 DNA sequence: TGTGCCAGCAGTGAATGGGGGGGACTCGCAACCTACGAGCAGTACTTC. This codes for CASSEWGGLATYEQYF.

This clone has just one count. V usage is TRBV24-1 and J usage is TRBJ2-1; TRBD2 aligns across 7 bases. Looked up from germline, CDR1 is KGHDR and CDR2 is SFDVKD. The CDR3 consists of 19 residues. V lost 5 bases, J lost 0 bases, and 15 bases stayed unmatched. The CDR3 DNA reads TGTGCCACCAGTGGCTCGGGACTATCCAACTCCGCCTCCTACAATGAGCAGTTCTTC. Translating it yields CATSGSGLSNSASYNEQFF.

This clone appeared once. This chain joins TRBV20-1 and TRBJ2-1, with TRBD1 as a possible D gene (6 bases). Trimming cost V 3 bases and J 2 bases, with 14 bases left between them. Germline lookup yields CDR1 DFQATT and CDR2 SNEGSKA (reference sequence). CDR3 length equals 15 residues. The CDR3 DNA reads TGCAGTGCTAGTTACAGGGCGAGGGCCTACAATGAGCAGTTCTTC. Translating gives CSASYRARAYNEQFF.

The chain links TRBV7-9 to TRBJ2-2; perhaps TRBD2 as D (6 bases). The V gene's germline CDR1 is SEHNR and CDR2 FQNEAQ (reference sequence). The CDR3 is 16 residues long. Trimming removed 4 bases at V and 4 bases at J, with 16 bases between. The CDR3 DNA reads as TGTGCCAGCAGCTCCTCCTGGAGGGGCATCACCGGGGAGCTGTTTTTT. Its protein is CASSSSWRGITGELFF.

The rearrangement uses TRBV6-1 and TRBJ1-6, with TRBD1 as a possible D gene (5 bases). This CDR3 has 15 residues. V lost 2 bases and J lost 2, with 7 bases in between. Germline loops: CDR1 MNHNS, CDR2 SASEGT. CDR3 in DNA: TGTGCCAGCAGTGAACGGGGGACCTATAATTCACCCCTCCACTTT. Protein: CASSERGTYNSPLHF.

The chain recombines TRBV30 with TRBJ1-1; D is perhaps TRBD1 (5 bases). The CDR3 is 14 residues long. V shed 1 base and J shed 5 bases, with 14 bases lying between them. The germline V gene has CDR1 GTSNPN and CDR2 SVGIG (reference sequence). The CDR3 reads CAWSAPPGWTEAFF. The CDR3 bases are TGTGCCTGGAGTGCCCCTCCAGGGTGGACTGAAGCTTTCTTT. The variable domain in full, completed from reference TRBV30 and TRBJ1-1, reads SQTIHQWPATLVQPVGSPLSLECTVEGTSNPNLYWYRQAAGRGLQLLFYSVGIGQISSEVPQNLSASRPQDRQFILSSKKLLLSDSGFYLCAWSAPPGWTEAFFGQGTRLTVV.

This clone appeared a single time. V usage is TRBV15 and J usage is TRBJ1-2, with D perhaps TRBD1 (6 bases). The germline CDR1 and CDR2 sequences are LNHNV and YYDKDF (reference sequence). V dropped 9 bases and J dropped 5 bases, with 19 bases sitting between them. The CDR3 length is 14 residues. The CDR3 is CATTTKDRGYGYTF. The CDR3 nucleotides are TGTGCCACTACTACGAAGGACAGAGGGTATGGCTACACCTTC.

The chain carries TRBV6-2 or TRBV6-3 and TRBJ2-4; possible D gene TRBD2, 7 bases. From germline, CDR1 is MNHEY and CDR2 SVGEGT. Trimming took off 2 bases at V and 0 bases at J, with 23 bases between the two ends. This CDR3 is built from 20 residues. The CDR3 bases are TGTGCCAGCAGTTACGGGGGCCGAGGGGAGTTAGCGGGAGCCAAAAACATTCAGTACTTC. It is translated as CASSYGGRGELAGAKNIQYF.